This T cell receptor beta chain appears in the sequencing data of a study of blood T cell repertoires in COVID-19. Across the whole study: From the United States, Italy and Spain came samples of acute and convalescent COVID-19.

Participants were aged 18 to 89 years, lived in under 30 US areas, and enrolled virtually. Recovery meant two consecutive negative NP/OP PCR tests, professional clearance, or resolved symptoms. This CDR3 contains 14 residues. CDR1 is LNHDA, CDR2 SQIVND, per germline (reference sequence). Trimming took 6 bases from V and 4 from J, leaving 15 bases between them. TCRdb's copy holds only in-frame clones and misses some; the assay was immunoSEQ multiplex PCR. The table lists about 280,000 clones, 85% of them singletons. The source of this sequence is a woman aged 45-59 years who had recovered from COVID-19. The chain recombines TRBV19 with TRBJ1-2; a possible D gene is TRBD1 (6 bases). The specimen was PBMCs or T cells enriched from blood (not recorded which). The chain's CDR3 is CASSQQGSGYGYTF. The CDR3 DNA is TGTGCCAGTAGCCAACAGGGCTCTGGCTATGGCTACACCTTC.